The rows below give T cell receptor beta chains drawn from one sample of a study of OX40 agonist ivuxolimab in advanced cancers. Clones were read by immunoSEQ multiplex PCR, and TCRdb kept only the in-frame ones, dropping some. The data contain under 40,000 clones, around four fifths of them seen just once; the ten biggest clones take up under 10%. Here the sequenced sample was CD4+ or CD8+ T cells sorted from blood, taken in a trial of the OX40 agonist ivuxolimab. The receptors were sampled from an adult with an advanced solid tumor such as melanoma, head and neck, liver or kidney cancer. Both conserved end residues are part of each CDR3. A D gene is named only where the DNA matches it firmly. Rows give clone size only sometimes, using once, few, many, or a class for an expanded clone.

clone_size: NA
j_call: TRBJ2-1
d_call: TRBD2
v_call: TRBV30
cdr3_nt: TGTGCCTGGAAGCAAGCGGGGGCCTACAATGAGCAGTTCTTC
cdr3_aa: CAWKQAGAYNEQFF

clone_size: NA
j_call: TRBJ2-1
d_call: NA
v_call: TRBV7-3
cdr3_nt: TGTGCCAGCAGCTGGGGTCAGGGCGAGCAGTTCTTC
cdr3_aa: CASSWGQGEQFF

clone_size: NA
j_call: TRBJ1-6
d_call: NA
v_call: TRBV5-6
cdr3_nt: TGTGCCAGCAGTTACCTTACAGGGTCCTATAATTCACCCCTCCACTTT
cdr3_aa: CASSYLTGSYNSPLHF

clone_size: NA
j_call: TRBJ1-1
d_call: NA
v_call: TRBV7-6
cdr3_nt: TGTGCCAGCAGCTTAGGTTCGGGAACTGAAGCTTTCTTT
cdr3_aa: CASSLGSGTEAFF

clone_size: NA
j_call: TRBJ2-7
d_call: NA
v_call: TRBV4-1
cdr3_nt: TGCGCCAGCAGCGTCCGATGGAATTCCTACGAGCAGTACTTC
cdr3_aa: CASSVRWNSYEQYF

clone_size: NA
j_call: TRBJ2-5
d_call: TRBD2
v_call: TRBV18
cdr3_nt: TGTGCCAGCTCACCCGGACTAGGGGAGACCCAGTACTTC
cdr3_aa: CASSPGLGETQYF

clone_size: NA
j_call: TRBJ2-7
d_call: NA
v_call: TRBV4-1
cdr3_nt: TGCGCCAGCTCACAGAGGGCAGGGGTCCACGAGCAGTACTTC
cdr3_aa: CASSQRAGVHEQYF

clone_size: NA
j_call: TRBJ1-1
d_call: TRBD1
v_call: TRBV19
cdr3_nt: TGTGCCAGTAGTTCGACAGGGGATCTCCTGAACACTGAAGCTTTCTTT
cdr3_aa: CASSSTGDLLNTEAFF

clone_size: NA
j_call: TRBJ1-6
d_call: NA
v_call: TRBV29-1
cdr3_nt: TGCAGCGTTGTTGAAGGTCCGAGTGGATCACCCCTCCACTTT
cdr3_aa: CSVVEGPSGSPLHF

clone_size: NA
j_call: TRBJ2-7
d_call: NA
v_call: TRBV7-2
cdr3_nt: TGTGCCAGCAGCTTAGTTCTGGGGAGCGAGCAGTACTTC
cdr3_aa: CASSLVLGSEQYF

clone_size: NA
j_call: TRBJ2-1
d_call: NA
v_call: TRBV7-3
cdr3_nt: TGTGCCAGCAGCTCCACAGGCAGGGTGGGCAATGAGCAGTTCTTC
cdr3_aa: CASSSTGRVGNEQFF

clone_size: NA
j_call: TRBJ2-3
d_call: NA
v_call: TRBV19
cdr3_nt: TGCGTCAGTACGGCTTTTTCTAGCACAGATACGCAGTATTTT
cdr3_aa: CVSTAFSSTDTQYF

clone_size: NA
j_call: TRBJ1-2
d_call: NA
v_call: TRBV30
cdr3_nt: TGTGCCTGGAGTGTAAGCCCCTCCCGGTATGGCTACACCTTC
cdr3_aa: CAWSVSPSRYGYTF

clone_size: NA
j_call: TRBJ2-7
d_call: TRBD2
v_call: TRBV28
cdr3_nt: TGTGCCAGCAGTTTATCCGGGACTAGCCTTTTCAACGAGCAGTACTTC
cdr3_aa: CASSLSGTSLFNEQYF

clone_size: NA
j_call: TRBJ1-3
d_call: NA
v_call: TRBV28
cdr3_nt: TGTGCCAGCAGTTCCCCGAGAGACTCCTCTGGAAACACCATATATTTT
cdr3_aa: CASSSPRDSSGNTIYF

clone_size: NA
j_call: TRBJ2-7
d_call: TRBD2
v_call: TRBV6-1
cdr3_nt: TGTGCCAGCAGTGAAAGAACTAGCGGGGGTAACGAGCAGTACTTC
cdr3_aa: CASSERTSGGNEQYF

clone_size: few
j_call: TRBJ2-7
d_call: TRBD1
v_call: TRBV15
cdr3_nt: TGTGCCACCTCCGTCAGACAGGGGGCAATCAGGGAGCAGTACTTC
cdr3_aa: CATSVRQGAIREQYF